What follows are 7 T cell receptor beta chains derived from one specimen sequenced in a study of cytomegalovirus exposure and HLA in healthy donors. The repertoire was sequenced with immunoSEQ multiplex PCR; TCRdb's copy has only in-frame clones and lacks some. Among 150,000 to 200,000 clones listed, approximately 90% were seen once. Sequencing was done on a sample of PBMCs. The receptors originated from a woman in her 30s in good health and CMV-seronegative.

The CDR3: CASSPGSGNTIYF. CDR3 bases: TGTGCCAGCAGTCCAGGGTCTGGAAACACCATATATTTT. The V and J genes are TRBV27 and TRBJ1-3; the D gene is possibly TRBD1 (5 bases). Germline CDR1 reads MNHEY; CDR2 reads SMNVEV (reference sequence). CDR3 length equals 13 residues. Trimming stripped 5 bases from V and 1 base from J, with 6 bases between.

This clone showed up just once. V usage is TRBV10-3 and J usage is TRBJ2-2; 13 positions match TRBD2. The J segment lost 3 bases and the V segment lost 8 bases, leaving 0 bases of the junction unmatched. The germline V gene encodes CDR1 ENHRY and CDR2 SYGVKD. CDR3 size: 14 residues. The CDR3 DNA follows: TGTGCCATCGGACTAGCGGGGGACACCGGGGAGCTGTTTTTT. It yields the protein CAIGLAGDTGELFF.

This CDR3 is CASSPGLDTEAFF. The DNA of the CDR3 is TGTGCCAGCTCACCAGGGCTGGACACTGAAGCTTTCTTT. The rearrangement uses TRBV18 and TRBJ1-1; D is unclear. V was clipped by 2 bases and J by 3 bases, with 7 bases between them. The germline CDR1 and CDR2 sequences are KGHSH and LQKENI. This CDR3 spans 13 amino acids.

The count of this clone is one. This chain uses TRBV7-9 with TRBJ1-6; a weak D match, TRBD1 (6 bases). Germline V gene lookup returns CDR1 SEHNR and CDR2 FQNEAQ (reference sequence). The CDR3 has 15 residues. The V end lost 1 base, the J end lost 10 bases, and 14 bases lay between the germline ends. The CDR3 loop reads CASSLGGRGESPLHF. CDR3 DNA: TGTGCCAGCAGCTTAGGAGGCAGGGGTGAATCACCCCTCCACTTT.

The CDR3 region has the DNA TGTGCCATCGGGGGGGCGGGGGAAGAGACCCAGTACTTC. This gives the protein CAIGGAGEETQYF. The V and J genes are TRBV10-3 and TRBJ2-5; tentative D call: TRBD2 (7 bases). The V end lost 8 bases, the J end lost 3 bases, and 13 bases lay between the germline ends. The CDR3 extends over 13 amino acids. CDR1 is ENHRY and CDR2 is SYGVKD in the germline V gene.

This rearrangement joins TRBV5-1 to TRBJ2-1; D possibly corresponds to TRBD2 (6 bases). Germline CDR1 reads SGHRS; CDR2 reads YFSETQ. This CDR3 is built from 15 residues. V dropped 2 bases and J dropped 9 bases, with 18 bases sitting between them. CDR3 residues: CASSLGPRGRVEQFF. The CDR3 region has the DNA TGCGCCAGCAGCTTAGGTCCGCGGGGAAGGGTTGAGCAGTTCTTC.

The genes are TRBV27 and TRBJ2-3; 8 nucleotides agree with TRBD2. The CDR3 is 15 residues long. V gave up 7 bases and J gave up 1 base; unmatched junction bases: 7. The germline V gene encodes CDR1 MNHEY and CDR2 SMNVEV (reference sequence). Here the CDR3 DNA reads TGTGCCAGCAATCCGGCGGGGGGTCGCACAGATACGCAGTATTTT. Amino acid sequence: CASNPAGGRTDTQYF.